These 22 T cell receptor beta chains share one sample of origin, sequenced in a study of identical twins. TCRdb re-called the 5' RACE reads with MiXCR, one entry per CDR3 protein. The repertoire includes 350,000 to 450,000 distinct CDR3 sequences, approximately 17% of them detected once, and around 12% sits in the top ten. The material sequenced was naive T cells sorted from blood. These receptors were obtained from a man aged 50-59 years in good health.

This clonotype was counted between two and nine times. This chain connects TRBV5-4 to TRBJ1-6; TRBD1 matches at 7 bases. The germline CDR1 and CDR2 sequences are SGHNT and YYREEE (reference sequence). CDR3 length: 15 residues. With V trimmed by 2 bases and J by 4 bases, 3 bases remained unmatched. CDR3 sequence reads: CASSLAGGYNSPLHF. The CDR3, as DNA: TGTGCCAGCAGCTTAGCAGGGGGTTATAATTCACCCCTCCACTTT.

This clonotype showed up just a few times. The V and J genes are TRBV28 and TRBJ2-3; 9 nucleotides agree with TRBD2. J was trimmed by 4 bases and V by 7 bases; bases with no gene match: 15. Germline values: CDR1 MDHEN, CDR2 SYDVKM. The CDR3 runs 17 residues. The CDR3 bases are TGTGCCAGCAAACCATCCTTAGGGCTAGCGGGACCAGATACGCAGTATTTT. Translating gives CASKPSLGLAGPDTQYF.

The chain joins TRBV20-1 to TRBJ2-1; 7 positions match TRBD2. From germline, CDR1 is DFQATT and CDR2 SNEGSKA (reference sequence). The CDR3 runs to 13 residues. The V and J ends lost 0 bases and 10 bases, in that order; junction bases with no gene match: 6. The DNA of the CDR3 is TGCAGTGCTAGAGACCCAGCGGGGAAGGAGCAGTTCTTC. Protein product: CSARDPAGKEQFF.

At least ten counts were recorded for this clonotype. V is TRBV28 and J is TRBJ2-7; D remains ambiguous. This CDR3 spans 13 amino acids. With 2 bases removed from V and 5 bases from J, the gap between germline ends came to 10 bases. Germline V CDR1 and CDR2: MDHEN, SYDVKM. CDR3 sequence: CASSLVLSDEQYF. In nucleotides, the CDR3 is TGTGCCAGCAGTTTAGTTTTGTCAGACGAGCAGTACTTC.

This rearrangement joins TRBV19 to TRBJ2-7; either TRBD1 or TRBD2 may supply D (5 bases each). Germline-derived CDR1 and CDR2 are LNHDA and SQIVND (reference sequence). This CDR3 has 15 residues. V lost 6 bases, J lost 0 bases, and 15 bases lay in between. CDR3 in DNA: TGTGCCAGTAGCGAGGGGTCAGGAAACTCCTACGAGCAGTACTTC. The encoded protein is CASSEGSGNSYEQYF.

Only a few counts were recorded for this clonotype. This chain uses TRBV10-2 with TRBJ2-5; 9 nucleotides agree with TRBD1. The V and J ends lost 6 bases and 5 bases, in that order; junction bases with no gene match: 4. This CDR3 region has 13 residues. Germline V gives CDR1 WSHSY, CDR2 SAAADI. CDR3 in amino acids: CASRRTGVETQYF. The CDR3 DNA follows: TGCGCCAGCAGACGGACAGGGGTGGAGACCCAGTACTTC.

J is TRBJ2-7 and V is TRBV9; a possible D gene is TRBD1 (5 bases). The V end lost 0 bases, the J end lost 2 bases, and 12 bases lay between the germline ends. The CDR3 runs 15 residues. CDR1 and CDR2 from the germline V gene are SGDLS and YYNGEE. In DNA, the CDR3 is TGTGCCAGCAGCGTAGAGGGGTGGGCGACCTACGAGCAGTACTTC. It yields the protein CASSVEGWATYEQYF.

This clonotype was observed many times. The chain links TRBV5-1 to TRBJ2-7; TRBD1 aligns across 7 bases. V lost 2 bases to trimming and J lost 1 base; unmatched junction nucleotides: 3. The CDR3 is made up of 14 amino acids. Germline CDR1 SGHRS, CDR2 YFSETQ. The CDR3 coding sequence is TGCGCCAGCAGCTTACAGGGACAGTCCTACGAGCAGTACTTC. As protein: CASSLQGQSYEQYF.

The V and J genes are TRBV6-5 and TRBJ1-1; D is unclear. The CDR3 has 13 amino acids. Germline values: CDR1 MNHEY, CDR2 SVGAGI. Trimming cost V 4 bases and J 1 base, with 7 bases left between them. The CDR3 DNA is TGTGCCAGCAGTTCGGGTAGGAACACTGAAGCTTTCTTT. Translating it yields CASSSGRNTEAFF.

The chain has TRBV7-8 and TRBJ2-7; perhaps TRBD2 as D (6 bases). The CDR3 covers 15 residues. The germline V gene encodes CDR1 SGHVS and CDR2 FQNEAQ. Trimming cost V 5 bases and J 1 base, with 15 bases left between them. The CDR3 DNA is TGTGCCAGCAGCCCCTGGGGGGTTCGGTCCTACGAGCAGTACTTC. Protein product: CASSPWGVRSYEQYF.

This clonotype was detected ten times or more. The chain couples TRBV7-8 to TRBJ2-5, with 9 nucleotides matching TRBD2. Germline CDR1 is SGHVS and CDR2 is FQNEAQ. The V segment lost 7 bases and the J segment 2 bases; nucleotides outside the gene matches: 8. CDR3 length: 15 amino acids. DNA for the CDR3: TGTGCCAGCATCAACCTAGCGGGATCTCAAGAGACCCAGTACTTC. It is translated as CASINLAGSQETQYF.

The chain has TRBV5-8 and TRBJ2-5; a weak D match, TRBD2 (5 bases). The CDR3 runs to 15 residues. Germline V gene data show CDR1 as SGHTS and CDR2 as YDEGEE. The V end lost 1 base, the J end lost 5 bases, and 15 bases lay between the germline ends. CDR3 residues: CASSLFSEGIETQYF. Here the CDR3 DNA reads TGTGCCAGCAGCTTGTTTTCAGAGGGTATTGAGACCCAGTACTTC.

This clonotype has a handful of counts. The V call is TRBV3-1, the J call TRBJ2-1; TRBD2 agrees at 7 bases. V trimming: 1 base; J trimming: 0 bases; junction bases outside the gene matches: 12. Germline V gene data show CDR1 as LGHDT and CDR2 as YNNKEL (reference sequence). This CDR3 has 19 amino acids. CDR3 sequence reads: CASSQGAAGGRISYNEQFF. The CDR3 nucleotides read TGTGCCAGCAGCCAAGGAGCAGCCGGGGGGAGGATCTCCTACAATGAGCAGTTCTTC.

The chain links TRBV11-2 to TRBJ2-1; the D is unclear. This CDR3 spans 14 amino acids. The V gene lost 4 bases and the J gene lost 7 bases, with 14 bases spanning the gap. Germline CDR1 reads SGHAT; CDR2 reads FQNNGV. The CDR3: CASSSLRWPNEQFF. The CDR3 DNA reads TGTGCCAGCAGCTCCCTCAGATGGCCAAATGAGCAGTTCTTC.

This clonotype has more than one count but fewer than ten. The genes are TRBV12-5 and TRBJ1-1; possibly TRBD1 for D (5 bases). Trimming took off 0 bases at V and 1 base at J, with 21 bases between the two ends. The CDR3 contains 19 residues. Germline CDR1 LGHNT, CDR2 FRNRAP. CDR3 nucleotides: TGTGCTAGTGGTTTGGTAATGGGAGGGAGACAGAGGTCGAACACTGAAGCTTTCTTT. This gives the protein CASGLVMGGRQRSNTEAFF.

This clonotype was seen more than once but under ten times. The CDR3 loop reads CASSPKDRGRFISDTQYF. CDR3 nucleotides: TGTGCCAGCTCACCGAAGGACAGGGGGCGCTTCATTTCAGATACGCAGTATTTT. The V gene is TRBV18, the J gene TRBJ2-3; 11 positions agree with TRBD1. The CDR3 sequence is 18 residues long. From germline, CDR1 is KGHSH and CDR2 LQKENI. V lost 3 bases to trimming and J lost 4 bases; unmatched junction nucleotides: 12.

There are many counts of this clonotype. The chain couples TRBV5-1 to TRBJ2-7, with D hard to call. Germline loops: CDR1 SGHRS, CDR2 YFSETQ. The CDR3 totals 12 residues. Deletions cut 7 bases from V and 3 bases from J, with 11 bases between. CDR3 sequence: CASGRTIYEQYF. The CDR3, as DNA: TGCGCCAGCGGACGGACGATCTACGAGCAGTACTTC. The variable domain in full, completed from reference TRBV5-1 and TRBJ2-7, reads KAGVTQTPRYLIKTRGQQVTLSCSPISGHRSVSWYQQTPGQGLQFLFEYFSETQRNKGNFPGRFSGRQFSNSRSEMNVSTLELGDSALYLCASGRTIYEQYFGPGTRLTVT.

This clonotype appeared many times. This chain uses TRBV6-5 with TRBJ2-2; D might be TRBD2 (5 bases). The CDR3 loop spans 14 amino acids. Looked up from germline, CDR1 is MNHEY and CDR2 is SVGAGI. Trimming took 0 bases from V and 6 from J, leaving 8 bases between them. Written as DNA, the CDR3 is TGTGCCAGCAGTTACTCGATCGGGGCCGGGGAGCTGTTTTTT. Translation gives CASSYSIGAGELFF.

This clonotype has just a few counts. This rearrangement joins TRBV20-1 to TRBJ2-3; no clear D. The CDR3 runs to 14 residues. V was shortened by 3 bases and J by 5 bases, with 15 bases between the two germline ends. Per the germline V gene, CDR1 is DFQATT and CDR2 is SNEGSKA (reference sequence). CDR3 in amino acids: CSASQQLFKDTQYF. CDR3 bases: TGCAGTGCTAGTCAGCAACTATTTAAAGATACGCAGTATTTT.

This chain joins TRBV3-1 and TRBJ2-7; TRBD1 is a possible D gene (7 bases). V was trimmed by 4 bases and J by 6 bases, leaving 22 bases between them. The CDR3 runs to 16 residues. Germline-derived CDR1 and CDR2 are LGHDT and YNNKEL (reference sequence). The DNA for the CDR3 is TGTGCCAGCAGCCCGGATGACAGGGACTTCCTCCTCGAGCAGTACTTC. Amino acid sequence: CASSPDDRDFLLEQYF.

The chain combines TRBV29-1 with TRBJ2-7; D is unresolved. This CDR3 contains 12 residues. V lost 4 bases and J 5 bases, leaving 12 bases between the germline ends. CDR1 and CDR2 (germline): SQVTM, ANQGSEA. Here the CDR3 reads CSVGLRRDEQYF. For the CDR3, the DNA is TGCAGCGTTGGGCTCCGAAGGGACGAGCAGTACTTC.

The V gene is TRBV28, the J gene TRBJ1-1; a possible D gene is TRBD1 (5 bases). This CDR3 spans 13 amino acids. Germline CDR1 reads MDHEN; CDR2 reads SYDVKM. V gave up 9 bases and J gave up 0 bases, with 11 bases separating them. The CDR3 DNA is TGTGCCAGTACGACAGCCATGAACACTGAAGCTTTCTTT. It codes for CASTTAMNTEAFF. Full variable domain (remainder filled in from reference TRBV28 and TRBJ1-1): DVKVTQSSRYLVKRTGEKVFLECVQDMDHENMFWYRQDPGLGLRLIYFSYDVKMKEKGDIPEGYSVSREKKERFSLILESASTNQTSMYLCASTTAMNTEAFFGQGTRLTVV.